This is a list of T cell receptor beta chains from one sample in a study of T cells in tuberculosis. Repertoires were generated with immunoSEQ multiplex PCR, while TCRdb's copy carries only in-frame clones and drops some. The profile covers tens of thousands of clones, with approximately 93% appearing a single time and about 4.1% taken by the ten largest. This specimen consisted of PBMCs, obtained at tuberculosis diagnosis. All receptors derive from an adult with tuberculosis. CDR3s include the opening cysteine and the closing phenylalanine or tryptophan. A D gene is named only where the DNA matches it firmly. Where a row states a size, it is once, few, many or the class of an expanded clone; other rows omit it.

size	V	J	D	DNA	CDR3
-	TRBV2	TRBJ1-1	-	TGTGCCAGCAGTGGTCAGGGGAAAGCTGAAGCTTTCTTT	CASSGQGKAEAFF
-	TRBV5-1	TRBJ2-1	TRBD2	TGCGCCAGCGACCCGCTAGCGGGGGGAATCTACAATGAGCAGTTCTTC	CASDPLAGGIYNEQFF
-	TRBV10-3	TRBJ2-1	-	TGTGCCATCAGTGAGTCTACAGGGTACAATGAGCAGTTCTTC	CAISESTGYNEQFF
-	TRBV19	TRBJ1-2	TRBD1	TGTGCCAGTAGCTGGACAGGGGGCATCGGCTACACCTTC	CASSWTGGIGYTF
few	TRBV2	TRBJ1-2	TRBD1	TGTGCCAGCAAGCAGGACAGGGGTGGCTACACCTTC	CASKQDRGGYTF
-	TRBV4-1	TRBJ2-1	TRBD2	TGCGCCAGCAGCAGGACTAGCGGGGGGGCTCTTAATGAGCAGTTCTTC	CASSRTSGGALNEQFF
once	TRBV5-4	TRBJ2-5	TRBD2	TGTGCCAGCAGCTCGGACCCAGGGATTAGCGGGTTGAGGGAGACCCAGTACTTC	CASSSDPGISGLRETQYF
-	TRBV9	TRBJ1-5	-	TGTGCCAGCAGCGTACCTGAGGGCTATCAGCCCCAGCATTTT	CASSVPEGYQPQHF
-	TRBV5-1	TRBJ2-1	TRBD1	TGCGCCAGCAGCTTGGAGGGGACAGGGTGGTCGGATGAGCAGTTCTTC	CASSLEGTGWSDEQFF
once	TRBV29-1	TRBJ1-2	TRBD1	TGCAGCGTTGAATCTTTCGGACAGGGGTCCTATGGCTACACCTTC	CSVESFGQGSYGYTF
-	TRBV28	TRBJ1-4	TRBD1	TGTGCCAGCAGCCAGAGGCGTCGACAGGGAATCGCCGGCCTTAAAGAAAAACTGTTTTTT	CASSQRRRQGIAGLKEKLFF
-	TRBV25-1	TRBJ1-1	-	TGTGCCAGCAGGGACAGTTCTGATAGCACTGAAGCTTTCTTT	CASRDSSDSTEAFF
-	TRBV5-1	TRBJ1-6	TRBD1	TGCGCCAGCACTTCGGGACAGCCGCGTTCACCCCTCCACTTT	CASTSGQPRSPLHF
-	TRBV10-3	TRBJ2-7	TRBD2	TGTGCCATCAGTGACACTAGCGGGGGGAGGGAGCAGTACTTC	CAISDTSGGREQYF
-	TRBV11-3	TRBJ1-4	-	TGTGCCAGCAGCTTAGTTGCGGGAGAAAAACTGTTTTTT	CASSLVAGEKLFF
once	TRBV7-3	TRBJ2-1	TRBD2	TGTGCCAGCAGCCCATTGGGTAGCGGGGGGTTTAGGAATGAGCAGTTCTTC	CASSPLGSGGFRNEQFF
-	TRBV4-3	TRBJ1-1	TRBD1	TGCGCCAGCAGCCAAGTGACAACAGGGGGCAAAGCTTTCTTT	CASSQVTTGGKAFF
-	TRBV5-1	TRBJ2-7	TRBD1	TGCGCCAGCAGCTCTGGACAGGCTGGCTCCTACGAGCAGTACTTC	CASSSGQAGSYEQYF
-	TRBV10-3	TRBJ2-7	-	TGTGCCATCCAGGATTTTATTACCTACGAGCAGTACTTC	CAIQDFITYEQYF
-	TRBV11-3	TRBJ2-5	TRBD1	TGTGCCAGCAGCGATGGGACAGGGGGACGAGAGACCCAGTACTTC	CASSDGTGGRETQYF
-	TRBV12-5	TRBJ1-2	TRBD1	TGTGCTAGTGGTTTGGTATTGGGACAGGGTGTGGGAAACTATGGCTACACCTTC	CASGLVLGQGVGNYGYTF
-	TRBV30	TRBJ2-2	-	TGTGCCTGGGGGTTGGGGGCGCTGGGTTCGGCGAACACCGGGGAGCTGTTTTTT	CAWGLGALGSANTGELFF
-	TRBV6-1	TRBJ2-1	-	TGTGCCAGCAGTGAAGCCCCGCGGTGGATCTACAATGAGCAGTTCTTC	CASSEAPRWIYNEQFF
-	TRBV28	TRBJ1-2	-	TGTGCCAGCAACTGGGCAGGGGAATATGGCTACACCTTC	CASNWAGEYGYTF
-	TRBV28	TRBJ2-5	-	TGTGCCAGCAGTTTACAACTACAAGAGACCCAGTACTTC	CASSLQLQETQYF
-	TRBV5-6	TRBJ1-2	-	TGTGCCAGCAGCTTTCGGGATGGCTACACCTTC	CASSFRDGYTF
once	TRBV7-2	TRBJ2-2	TRBD1	TGTGCCAGCAGCCGTCCCACAGGGGTTCGGACCGGGGAGCTGTTTTTT	CASSRPTGVRTGELFF
-	TRBV19	TRBJ1-2	TRBD1	TGTGCCAGTAGTATTAGACAGGGGGCGAGTGGCTACACCTTC	CASSIRQGASGYTF
-	TRBV7-2	TRBJ1-2	TRBD1	TGTGCCAGCAGCCCGCCCGGTGGCAGGGGGCTGTTAATCACCTTC	CASSPPGGRGLLITF
-	TRBV30	TRBJ1-1	-	TGTGCCTGGAGACTTCAGGAGAACACTGAAGCTTTCTTT	CAWRLQENTEAFF
-	TRBV28	TRBJ2-2	-	TGTGCCAGCACCCTAACCCCCGGGGAGCTGTTTTTT	CASTLTPGELFF
-	TRBV28	TRBJ1-2	TRBD1	TGTGCCAGCAGTCCTTCCGGGACAGGGGGCGCTGGGGGCTACACCTTC	CASSPSGTGGAGGYTF
-	TRBV25-1	TRBJ2-1	TRBD2	TGTGCCAGCAGTGATCGGCTTAGCGGGGGGACAACCTACAATGAGCAGTTCTTC	CASSDRLSGGTTYNEQFF
-	TRBV7-8	TRBJ1-1	-	TGTGCCAGCAGCTTAGTGTCTACAGGGAACCGGAACACTGAAGCTTTCTTT	CASSLVSTGNRNTEAFF
-	TRBV7-6	TRBJ1-3	TRBD1	TGTGCCAGCTCGACTAGGGACAGGGCCCGCTCTGGAAACACCATATATTTT	CASSTRDRARSGNTIYF
-	TRBV7-2	TRBJ1-3	-	TGTGCCAGCAGCTTTGACAGAATCGGAAACACCATATATTTT	CASSFDRIGNTIYF
-	TRBV7-9	TRBJ1-2	TRBD1	TGTGCCAGCAGCCCGGGACAGGGGGCCCCCGGTGGCTACACCTTC	CASSPGQGAPGGYTF
-	TRBV14	TRBJ2-5	TRBD1	TGTGCCAGCAGCCAAGACGGGCAGGGGGCGTGGGAGACCCAGTACTTC	CASSQDGQGAWETQYF
-	TRBV11-2	TRBJ2-3	TRBD2	TGTGCCAGCAGCTTAGACGGGACTAGCGGGGGCACAGATACGCAGTATTTT	CASSLDGTSGGTDTQYF
-	TRBV10-3	TRBJ2-5	-	TGTGCCATCAGTGACCACACAGTAATCCAAGAGACCCAGTACTTC	CAISDHTVIQETQYF
-	TRBV11-2	TRBJ1-2	TRBD1	TGTGCCAGCAGTGTACTAGGACAGGCTCTTTACTATGGCTACACCTTC	CASSVLGQALYYGYTF
-	TRBV7-2	TRBJ1-1	-	TGTGCCAGCAGCTTACAGGTTGGGAACACTGAAGCTTTCTTT	CASSLQVGNTEAFF
-	TRBV5-1	TRBJ2-7	TRBD1	TGCGCCAGCAGCTGGACTTCCGGGACAGAGACCTACGAGCAGTACTTC	CASSWTSGTETYEQYF
-	TRBV28	TRBJ2-7	-	TGTGCCAGCAGTCTATGGGGTGCCGGGAGATACGAGCAGTACTTC	CASSLWGAGRYEQYF
-	TRBV14	TRBJ1-2	-	TGTGCCAGCAGCCCAAACAGGGTCTATGGCTACACCTTC	CASSPNRVYGYTF
-	TRBV6-1	TRBJ2-3	-	TGTGCCAGCAGTCTCGACACGGACACAGATACGCAGTATTTT	CASSLDTDTDTQYF
-	TRBV21-1	TRBJ2-6	-	TGTGCCACCCGGTCCAGGGCTGGGGCCAACGTCCTGACTTTC	CATRSRAGANVLTF
-	TRBV19	TRBJ1-6	-	TGTGCCAGTAGCCCTAGAGGATATAATTCACCCCTCCACTTT	CASSPRGYNSPLHF
-	TRBV30	TRBJ2-7	-	TGTGCCTGGAGTGGGCAGGAATCCTACGAGCAGTACTTC	CAWSGQESYEQYF
few	TRBV28	TRBJ2-6	-	TGTGCCAGCACAGACAGAATCTCTGGGGCCAACGTCCTGACTTTC	CASTDRISGANVLTF
-	TRBV30	TRBJ2-3	-	TGTGCCTGGAGCACAGGAGGCACAGATACGCAGTATTTT	CAWSTGGTDTQYF
-	TRBV15	TRBJ1-5	TRBD1	TGTGCCACCAGAGAGACCGGGACAGGACGACATCAGCCCCAGCATTTT	CATRETGTGRHQPQHF